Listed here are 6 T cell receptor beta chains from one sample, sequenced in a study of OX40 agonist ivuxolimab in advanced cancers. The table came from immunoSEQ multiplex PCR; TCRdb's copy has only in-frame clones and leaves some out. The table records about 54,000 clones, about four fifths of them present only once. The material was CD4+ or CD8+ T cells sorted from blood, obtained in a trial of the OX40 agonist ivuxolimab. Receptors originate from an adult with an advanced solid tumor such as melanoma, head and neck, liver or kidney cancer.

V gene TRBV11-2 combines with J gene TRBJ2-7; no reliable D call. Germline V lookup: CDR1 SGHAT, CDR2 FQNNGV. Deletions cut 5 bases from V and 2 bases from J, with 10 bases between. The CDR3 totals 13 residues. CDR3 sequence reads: CASSNQLAYEQYF. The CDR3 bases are TGTGCCAGCAGCAACCAACTGGCCTACGAGCAGTACTTC.

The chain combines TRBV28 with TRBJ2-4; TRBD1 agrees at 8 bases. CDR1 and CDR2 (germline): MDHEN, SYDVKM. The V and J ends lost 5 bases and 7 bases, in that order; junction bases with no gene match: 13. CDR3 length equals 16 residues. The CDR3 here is CASSRTLQGGGNIQYF. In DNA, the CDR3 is TGTGCCAGCAGTCGCACTCTACAGGGGGGTGGGAACATTCAGTACTTC. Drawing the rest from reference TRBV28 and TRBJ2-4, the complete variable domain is DVKVTQSSRYLVKRTGEKVFLECVQDMDHENMFWYRQDPGLGLRLIYFSYDVKMKEKGDIPEGYSVSREKKERFSLILESASTNQTSMYLCASSRTLQGGGNIQYFGAGTRLSVL.

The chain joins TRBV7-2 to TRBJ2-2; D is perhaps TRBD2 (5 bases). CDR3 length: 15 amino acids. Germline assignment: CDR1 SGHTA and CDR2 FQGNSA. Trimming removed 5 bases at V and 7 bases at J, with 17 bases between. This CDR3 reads CASSVSVGPGGELFF. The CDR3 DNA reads TGTGCCAGCAGCGTTAGCGTGGGCCCTGGCGGGGAGCTGTTTTTT.

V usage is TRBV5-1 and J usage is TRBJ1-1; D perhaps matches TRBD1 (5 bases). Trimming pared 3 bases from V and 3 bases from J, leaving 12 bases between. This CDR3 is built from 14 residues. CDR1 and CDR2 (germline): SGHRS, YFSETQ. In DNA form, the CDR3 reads TGCGCCAGCAGCTCGGATCAGGGTGACACTGAAGCTTTCTTT. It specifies CASSSDQGDTEAFF.

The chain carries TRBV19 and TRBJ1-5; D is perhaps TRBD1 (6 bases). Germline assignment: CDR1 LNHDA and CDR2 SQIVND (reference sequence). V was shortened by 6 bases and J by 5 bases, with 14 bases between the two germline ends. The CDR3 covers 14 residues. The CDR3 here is CASRVGGLDQPQHF. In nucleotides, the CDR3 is TGTGCCAGTAGGGTCGGGGGGCTGGATCAGCCCCAGCATTTT. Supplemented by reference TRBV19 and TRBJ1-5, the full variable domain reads DGGITQSPKYLFRKEGQNVTLSCEQNLNHDAMYWYRQDPGQGLRLIYYSQIVNDFQKGDIAEGYSVSREKKESFPLTVTSAQKNPTAFYLCASRVGGLDQPQHFGDGTRLSIL.

The CDR3 DNA follows: TGTGCCATCAGTGATGGGACAGGGGGCTGGTACAGGACTGAAGCTTTCTTT. Protein sequence: CAISDGTGGWYRTEAFF. The V and J genes are TRBV10-3 and TRBJ1-1; TRBD1 matches 12 bases. With 3 bases clipped from V and 5 bases from J, the junction kept 10 bases outside the gene matches. Germline values: CDR1 ENHRY, CDR2 SYGVKD. This CDR3 is 17 amino acids long.